This TCR beta chain was sequenced during a study of OX40 agonist ivuxolimab in advanced cancers. Study-wide results and limits: Expanded clones were, on average, more numerous in CD8+ T cells than in CD4+.

The table came from immunoSEQ multiplex PCR; TCRdb's copy has only in-frame clones and leaves some out. The sample records about 120,000 clones, around 89% being singletons. As regards this clone: The antigen is not known.

The sample in question was CD4+ or CD8+ T cells sorted from blood, obtained in a trial of the OX40 agonist ivuxolimab. The TCR originated in an adult with an advanced solid tumor such as melanoma, head and neck, liver or kidney cancer.

The CDR3 spells CASTYPGQETQYF. Here the CDR3 DNA reads TGTGCCAGCACCTATCCAGGCCAAGAGACCCAGTACTTC. The rearrangement joins TRBV9 to TRBJ2-5; D uncertain. Per germline, CDR1 SGDLS and CDR2 YYNGEE. The length of the CDR3 is 13 residues. The germline V and J ends were trimmed by 6 bases and 1 base, with 10 bases remaining between them.